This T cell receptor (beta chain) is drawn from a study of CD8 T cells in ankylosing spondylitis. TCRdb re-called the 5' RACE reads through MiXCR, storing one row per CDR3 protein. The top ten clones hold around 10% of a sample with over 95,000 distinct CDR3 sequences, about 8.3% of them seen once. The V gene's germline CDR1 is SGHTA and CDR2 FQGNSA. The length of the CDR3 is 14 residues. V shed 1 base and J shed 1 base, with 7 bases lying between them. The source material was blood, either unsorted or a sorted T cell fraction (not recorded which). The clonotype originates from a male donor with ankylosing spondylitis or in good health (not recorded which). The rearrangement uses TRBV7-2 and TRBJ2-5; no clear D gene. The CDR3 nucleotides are TGTGCCAGCAGCTTAGAGGCAGCCCAAGAGACCCAGTACTTC. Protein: CASSLEAAQETQYF.